Listed below are T cell receptor beta chains from one sample, sequenced in a study of Ad26.COV2.S vaccination and SARS-CoV-2 variants. Only in-frame clones appear in the TCRdb table, and some are missing; sequencing was by immunoSEQ multiplex PCR. Of about 470,000 clones listed, around 91% are singletons. The source material was peripheral blood, sampled in a trial of Ad26.COV2.S vaccine versus placebo. Receptors were obtained from a person between 18 and 65 years old who received the Ad26.COV2.S COVID-19 vaccine or a placebo. Both conserved end residues are part of each CDR3. The D gene is left open where the match is weak. Size tells how often a clone was seen (once, few, many) or the class of an expanded clone, and some rows leave it out.

CDR3,DNA,J,D,size,V
CASSLGTPANYGYTF,TGTGCCAGCAGCTTAGGGACCCCAGCGAACTATGGCTACACCTTC,TRBJ1-2,-,-,TRBV7-3
CASSFAGTAGPQHF,TGTGCCAGCAGTTTCGCCGGGACCGCGGGGCCCCAGCATTTT,TRBJ1-5,-,-,TRBV28
CTTGVGTGELFF,TGTACGACAGGGGTCGGCACCGGGGAGCTGTTTTTT,TRBJ2-2,TRBD1,-,TRBV6-5
CASSQQITGELFF,TGCGCCAGCAGCCAGCAGATCACCGGGGAGCTGTTTTTT,TRBJ2-2,-,-,TRBV4-3
CASSIRQGSGETYNEQFF,TGTGCCAGTAGTATAAGACAGGGGTCGGGGGAGACCTACAATGAGCAGTTCTTC,TRBJ2-1,TRBD1,few,TRBV19
CASSPLFGGGPNEQYF,TGTGCCAGCTCACCATTGTTTGGGGGAGGGCCAAACGAGCAGTACTTC,TRBJ2-7,TRBD2,-,TRBV18
CASSLATGSGNTIYF,TGCGCCAGCAGCTTGGCCACGGGTTCTGGAAACACCATATATTTT,TRBJ1-3,-,once,TRBV5-1
CSVYTGVGAPNTEAFF,TGCAGCGTTTATACAGGGGTGGGGGCCCCAAACACTGAAGCTTTCTTT,TRBJ1-1,TRBD1,-,TRBV29-1
CASSLSWEVSNEQFF,TGTGCCAGCAGTTTATCGTGGGAGGTCTCCAATGAGCAGTTCTTC,TRBJ2-1,-,-,TRBV27
CASSQIAGGPEWRQETQYF,TGTGCCAGCAGCCAAATCGCGGGAGGGCCAGAGTGGCGCCAAGAGACCCAGTACTTC,TRBJ2-5,TRBD2,-,TRBV3-1/TRBV3-2
CASSQDIQGLGYGYTF,TGCGCCAGCAGCCAAGATATTCAGGGGCTGGGGTATGGCTACACCTTC,TRBJ1-2,-,-,TRBV4-1